This is a list of T cell receptor beta chains from one sample in a study of PD-1 blockade in classical Hodgkin lymphoma. Profiling relied on immunoSEQ multiplex PCR, and the TCRdb table lists in-frame clones only, not all of them. The table includes over 4,000 clones, 75% to 90% detected once. Sequencing input: CD8+ T cells from blood. Receptors originate from a human donor with classical Hodgkin lymphoma. The CDR3 runs from the conserved cysteine through the conserved F or W. D genes are given only for firm matches. The size of a clone is reported for some rows only, either as once, few or many, or as a class for expanded clones.

clone size,D gene,J gene,V gene,CDR3 DNA,CDR3 protein
once,-,TRBJ1-1,TRBV6-5,TGTGCCAGCAAGAAAAAAACCAACACTGAAGCTTTCTTT,CASKKKTNTEAFF
-,-,TRBJ1-4,TRBV18,TGTGCCAGCTCACCGGACCTCGGGGAAAAACTGTTTTTT,CASSPDLGEKLFF
-,-,TRBJ2-1,TRBV19,TGTGCCAGTAGTATAGTCTACAATGAGCAGTTCTTC,CASSIVYNEQFF
few,-,TRBJ1-5,TRBV19,TGTGCCACAAAGACAGGATATAGCAATCAGCCCCAGCATTTT,CATKTGYSNQPQHF
-,TRBD2,TRBJ2-3,TRBV7-2,TGTGCCAGCAGCTCCCAAAGCGGGGGCACAGATACGCAGTATTTT,CASSSQSGGTDTQYF
-,TRBD2,TRBJ2-7,TRBV27,TGTGCCACACGACGGGGGGGGATAGAGCAGTACTTC,CATRRGGIEQYF
once,-,TRBJ1-1,TRBV7-2,TGTGCCAGCAGCTTAGCGGGCAGTCAGAACACTGAAGCTTTCTTT,CASSLAGSQNTEAFF
-,-,TRBJ2-2,TRBV7-2,TGTGCCAGCAGCTTAGGTACCGGGGAGCTGTTTTTT,CASSLGTGELFF
-,-,TRBJ2-7,TRBV29-1,TGCAGCGCCCAGGGTATCTACGAGCAGTACTTC,CSAQGIYEQYF
-,TRBD1,TRBJ2-7,TRBV6-1,TGTGCCAGCATTACTCCGGACAGGAGCTCCTACGAGCAGTACTTC,CASITPDRSSYEQYF
-,-,TRBJ1-1,TRBV4-3,TGCGCCAGCAGCCAAGGAGACAGGAACACTGAAGCTTTCTTT,CASSQGDRNTEAFF
-,-,TRBJ1-2,TRBV7-9,TGTGCCAGCAGCCAAGGGTTTGGATTTGGCTACACCTTC,CASSQGFGFGYTF
-,-,TRBJ2-5,TRBV5-1,TGCGCCAGCAGCTTGGGGGAGAGGTACCAAGAGACCCAGTACTTC,CASSLGERYQETQYF
-,TRBD2,TRBJ2-1,TRBV11-2,TGTGCCAGCAGCTTAGATCTGGGAGGGCGGGGGAGAAATGAGCAGTTCTTC,CASSLDLGGRGRNEQFF
-,-,TRBJ1-5,TRBV4-3,TGCGCCAGCAGCCAAGTAAGAGGGGTTCAGCCCCAGCATTTT,CASSQVRGVQPQHF
-,-,TRBJ1-1,TRBV7-9,TGTGCCAGCAGCCATAATGGGGAGATGAACACTGAAGCTTTCTTT,CASSHNGEMNTEAFF
-,TRBD2,TRBJ2-3,TRBV9,TGTGCCAGCAGCGTAGAAGCAGGACTAGGGACAGATACGCAGTATTTT,CASSVEAGLGTDTQYF
-,TRBD2,TRBJ2-3,TRBV30,TGTGCCTGGAGACGGGGGGTTACGCAGTATTTT,CAWRRGVTQYF
-,-,TRBJ2-1,TRBV1,TGCACCAGCAGCCAAGATTTGTGGGCTAGCGGGGTCTTGAATGAGCAGTTCTTC,CTSSQDLWASGVLNEQFF
-,-,TRBJ1-4,TRBV13,TGTGCCAGCAGCTTGATGGGACCGGGTGAAAAACTGTTTTTT,CASSLMGPGEKLFF
-,-,TRBJ1-1,TRBV4-3,TGCGCCAGCAGCTCAGGCGCGGGTTCTGTGAACACTGAAGCTTTCTTT,CASSSGAGSVNTEAFF
-,TRBD1,TRBJ2-5,TRBV7-9,TGTGCCAGCAGCTCGACAGGGGTTCCAGAGACCCAGTACTTC,CASSSTGVPETQYF
-,-,TRBJ2-7,TRBV4-1,TGCGCCAGCAGCCAAGGGGAAGGGAAGCAGGACGAGCAGTACTTC,CASSQGEGKQDEQYF
-,TRBD2,TRBJ2-5,TRBV7-8,TGTGCCAGCAGCTCCCACCGGGAGGCCCAGTACTTC,CASSSHREAQYF
-,TRBD2,TRBJ2-3,TRBV29-1,TGCAGCGTTACCGGGGGGGGTACAGATACGCAGTATTTT,CSVTGGGTDTQYF
-,-,TRBJ2-7,TRBV28,TGTGCCAGCAGTACCGGGACAACCTACGAGCAGTACTTC,CASSTGTTYEQYF
-,TRBD2,TRBJ2-3,TRBV28,TGTGCCAGCAGTTTCTCCCTAGCGGGGGGACCCACAGATACGCAGTATTTT,CASSFSLAGGPTDTQYF
-,-,TRBJ1-3,TRBV5-6,TGTGCCAGCAGCGACGGAAACACCATATATTTT,CASSDGNTIYF
-,-,TRBJ1-5,TRBV6-6,TGTGCCACCGCCGGTGGGGGGGCCCAGCATTTT,CATAGGGAQHF
-,-,TRBJ1-2,TRBV5-5,-,CASSFGTGAHTF
-,-,TRBJ1-6,TRBV7-8,TGTGCCAGCAGCTTAGTCGAGAGCTCCTATAATTCACCCCTCCACTTT,CASSLVESSYNSPLHF
-,-,TRBJ2-7,TRBV6-6,TGTGCCAGCATGACCGGGGATTACGAGCAGTACTTC,CASMTGDYEQYF
once,-,TRBJ2-1,TRBV27,TGTGCCAGCAGTTTCGGCCGTGTGGGGGAGCAGTTCTTC,CASSFGRVGEQFF
-,TRBD2,TRBJ2-7,TRBV9,TGTGCCAGCAGCCCCCGGGGGGACCTGGGCCGCGAGCAGTACTTC,CASSPRGDLGREQYF
-,-,TRBJ2-1,TRBV7-9,TGTGCCAGCAGTCAAAATGAGCAGTTCTTC,CASSQNEQFF
-,TRBD2,TRBJ2-3,TRBV25-1,TGTGCCAGCAGTGATCATGAGGCGGGGGGCACAGATACGCAGTATTTT,CASSDHEAGGTDTQYF
-,-,TRBJ2-7,TRBV5-4,TGTGCCAGCAGCTTGGACTACCGCGAGCAGTACTTC,CASSLDYREQYF
few,TRBD2,TRBJ2-3,TRBV6-4,TGTGCCAGCAGTCCTGCGGGAGGCACAGATACGCAGTATTTT,CASSPAGGTDTQYF
-,TRBD2,TRBJ2-3,TRBV5-4,TGTGCCGGAGCTAGGGGCGGGGGGGACCTCACAGATACGCAGTATTTT,CAGARGGGDLTDTQYF
-,-,TRBJ1-1,TRBV7-6,TGTGCCAGCAGCTTAGCAGCGAACACTGAAGCTTTCTTT,CASSLAANTEAFF
once,-,TRBJ2-1,TRBV7-9,TGTGCCAGCCACGCCGGTCCGGGGGATGGGGCTAATGAGCAGTTCTTC,CASHAGPGDGANEQFF
-,-,TRBJ2-1,TRBV29-1,TGCAGCGCCTCTTGGATTTTGGAGCAGTTCTTC,CSASWILEQFF
few,-,TRBJ1-4,TRBV6-1,TGTGCCAGCAGTGATATGTTCCGGGAACTGTTTTTT,CASSDMFRELFF
-,-,TRBJ1-1,TRBV6-6,TGTGCCAGCAGTTACGGGTTCGGCGGGCCTCACGCTTTCTTT,CASSYGFGGPHAFF
-,-,TRBJ2-6,TRBV28,TGTGCCAGTGCGTTGGACTCTGGGGCCAACGTCCTGACTTTC,CASALDSGANVLTF
once,-,TRBJ1-1,TRBV30,TGTGCCTGGAGGGATTCTCCAGGGATCTGGAACACTGAAGCTTTCTTT,CAWRDSPGIWNTEAFF
-,-,TRBJ2-7,TRBV5-4,TGTGCCAGCAGCTTGGATCCAGGGACGGCCGAGCAGTACTTC,CASSLDPGTAEQYF
-,-,TRBJ2-1,TRBV7-9,TGTGCCAGCATTTTCCATAGCGACCCCTCCTACAATGAGCAGTTCTTC,CASIFHSDPSYNEQFF
-,TRBD2,TRBJ2-1,TRBV7-9,TGTGCCAGCAGCTCCCGCCTAGGACTAGCGGGAGGCGATGAGCAGTTCTTC,CASSSRLGLAGGDEQFF
-,-,TRBJ1-1,TRBV5-4,TGTGCCAGCAGCTTTGGGAACACTGAAGCTTTCTTT,CASSFGNTEAFF
-,TRBD1,TRBJ2-7,TRBV7-9,TGTGCCAGCAGCTTAAGTAGACAGGGGACCTACGAGCAGTACTTC,CASSLSRQGTYEQYF
-,-,TRBJ2-7,TRBV10-3,TGTGCCATCAGTGAAACAGCATCCTACGAGCAGTACTTC,CAISETASYEQYF
-,TRBD1,TRBJ2-2,TRBV19,TGTGCCAGTAGTATGCTAGACAGGGGCAACACCGGGGAGCTGTTTTTT,CASSMLDRGNTGELFF